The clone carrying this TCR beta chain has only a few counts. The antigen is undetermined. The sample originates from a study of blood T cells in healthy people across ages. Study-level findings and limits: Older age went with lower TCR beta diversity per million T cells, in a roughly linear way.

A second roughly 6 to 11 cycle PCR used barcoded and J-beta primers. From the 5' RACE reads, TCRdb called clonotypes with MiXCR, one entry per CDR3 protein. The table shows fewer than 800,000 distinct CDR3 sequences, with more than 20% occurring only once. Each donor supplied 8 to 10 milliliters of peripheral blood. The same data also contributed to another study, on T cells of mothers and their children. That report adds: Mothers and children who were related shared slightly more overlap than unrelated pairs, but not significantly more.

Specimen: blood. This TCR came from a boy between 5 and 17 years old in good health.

The CDR3: CAPKEIYGYTF. Here the CDR3 DNA reads TGTGCCCCCAAGGAGATTTATGGCTACACCTTC. The chain links TRBV2 to TRBJ1-2, with D uncertain. Deletions cut 11 bases from V and 5 bases from J, with 12 bases between. CDR1 and CDR2 from the germline V gene are SNHLY and FYNNEI. This CDR3 has 11 amino acids. The variable domain in full, completed from reference TRBV2 and TRBJ1-2, reads EPEVTQTPSHQVTQMGQEVILRCVPISNHLYFYWYRQILGQKVEFLVSFYNNEISEKSEIFDDQFSVERPDGSNFTLKIRSTKLEDSAMYFCAPKEIYGYTFGSGTRLTVV.